This T cell receptor (beta chain) was observed in a study of blood T cell repertoires in COVID-19. The overall study: Collection of acute and convalescent COVID-19 samples took place in the United States, Italy and Spain.

Authors' data handling: How many nucleated cells were present was estimated from reference gene primer amplification. Method: immunoSEQ multiplex PCR; TCRdb's copy keeps in-frame clones and lacks some. The D gene and trimming were derived from the DNA, and the V and J assignments and clone size from that table. The table has 140,000 to 150,000 clones, 85% to 90% seen once. The CDR3 contains 14 residues. The germline V gene encodes CDR1 KGHSH and CDR2 LQKENI. V shed 3 bases and J shed 0 bases, with 6 bases lying between them. Individuals drawn from 24 US areas were about 18 to 100 years old. The rearrangement joins TRBV18 to TRBJ1-3; D is ambiguous. The receptor comes from a man aged 55-75 years who had recovered from COVID-19. The sequencing input was PBMCs or T cells enriched from blood (not recorded which). CDR3 coding DNA: TGTGCCAGCTCACCGCGAACCTCTGGAAACACCATATATTTT. Protein sequence: CASSPRTSGNTIYF.